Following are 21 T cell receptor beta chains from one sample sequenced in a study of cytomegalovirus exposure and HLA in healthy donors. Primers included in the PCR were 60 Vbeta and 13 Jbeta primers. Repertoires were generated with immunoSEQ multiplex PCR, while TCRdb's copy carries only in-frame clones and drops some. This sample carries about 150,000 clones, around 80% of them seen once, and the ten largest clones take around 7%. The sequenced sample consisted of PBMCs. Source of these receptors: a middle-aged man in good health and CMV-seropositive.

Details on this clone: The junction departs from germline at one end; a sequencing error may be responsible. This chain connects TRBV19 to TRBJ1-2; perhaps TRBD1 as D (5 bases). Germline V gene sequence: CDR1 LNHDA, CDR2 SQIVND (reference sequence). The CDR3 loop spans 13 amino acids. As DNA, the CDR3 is TGTGCCAGTAGTATAATGGCAGGGAAGGAATGCCGCTTC. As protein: CASSIMAGKECRF.

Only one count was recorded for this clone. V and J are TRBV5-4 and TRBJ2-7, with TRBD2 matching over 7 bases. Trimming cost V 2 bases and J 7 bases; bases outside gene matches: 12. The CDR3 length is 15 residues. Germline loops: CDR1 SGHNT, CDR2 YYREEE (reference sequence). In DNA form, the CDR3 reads TGTGCCAGCAGCTTCCGGACTAGTGCAGGAATAGAGCAGTACTTC. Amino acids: CASSFRTSAGIEQYF.

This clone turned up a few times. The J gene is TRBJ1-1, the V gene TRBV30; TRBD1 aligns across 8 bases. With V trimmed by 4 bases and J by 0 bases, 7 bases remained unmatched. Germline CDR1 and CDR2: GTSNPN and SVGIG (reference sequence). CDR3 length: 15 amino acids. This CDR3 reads CAWTRTGPMNTEAFF. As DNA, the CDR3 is TGTGCCTGGACCCGGACAGGGCCCATGAACACTGAAGCTTTCTTT.

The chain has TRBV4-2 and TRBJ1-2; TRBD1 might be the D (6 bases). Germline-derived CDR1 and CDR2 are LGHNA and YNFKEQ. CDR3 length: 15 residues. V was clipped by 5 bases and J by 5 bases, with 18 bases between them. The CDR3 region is CASSSARGGEYGYTF. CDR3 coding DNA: TGTGCCAGCAGCTCGGCCCGAGGGGGTGAATATGGCTACACCTTC.

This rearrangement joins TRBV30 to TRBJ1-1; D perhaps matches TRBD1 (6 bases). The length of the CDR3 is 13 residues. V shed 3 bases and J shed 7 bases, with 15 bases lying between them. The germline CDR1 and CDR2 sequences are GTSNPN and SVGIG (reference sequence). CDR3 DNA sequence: TGTGCCTGGAGCTCGACAGGAGTGAATGAAGCTTTCTTT. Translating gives CAWSSTGVNEAFF.

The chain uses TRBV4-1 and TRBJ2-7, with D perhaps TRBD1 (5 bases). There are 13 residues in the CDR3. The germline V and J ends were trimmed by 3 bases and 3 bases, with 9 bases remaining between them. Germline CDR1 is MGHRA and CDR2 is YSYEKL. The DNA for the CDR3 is TGCGCCAGCAGCCAGAATAGGGGCTACGAGCAGTACTTC. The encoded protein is CASSQNRGYEQYF.

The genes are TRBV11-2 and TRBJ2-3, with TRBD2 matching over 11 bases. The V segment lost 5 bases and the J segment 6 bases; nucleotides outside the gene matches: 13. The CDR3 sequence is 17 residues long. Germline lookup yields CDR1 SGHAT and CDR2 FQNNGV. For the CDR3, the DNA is TGTGCCAGCAGCCGCCTAGCGGGAGGCCGCCAGTCGGATACGCAGTATTTT. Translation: CASSRLAGGRQSDTQYF.

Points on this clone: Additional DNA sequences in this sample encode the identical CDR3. CDR3 residues: CAISDRGPYGYTF. In DNA, the CDR3 is TGTGCCATCAGTGACAGGGGCCCCTACGGCTACACCTTC. The gene calls are TRBV10-3 and TRBJ1-2; tentative D call: TRBD1 (6 bases). Germline V gene sequence: CDR1 ENHRY, CDR2 SYGVKD. The CDR3 spans 13 residues. Between the trimmed V and J ends, which lost 3 bases and 8 bases, there was a span of 13 bases.

The CDR3 coding sequence is TGTGCCAGCAGCATTGAAGAGACCCAGTACTTC. It yields the protein CASSIEETQYF. J is TRBJ2-5 and V is TRBV6-5; D unclear. This CDR3 has 11 amino acids. V was pared by 6 bases and J by 3 bases, with 5 bases between. Looked up from germline, CDR1 is MNHEY and CDR2 is SVGAGI.

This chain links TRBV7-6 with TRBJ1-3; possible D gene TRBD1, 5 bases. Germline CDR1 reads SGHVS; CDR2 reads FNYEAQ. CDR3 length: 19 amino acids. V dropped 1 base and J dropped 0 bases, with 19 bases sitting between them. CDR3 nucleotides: TGTGCCAGCAGCTTAGTGGGGGGTAGGGCCCAAGTCTCTGGAAACACCATATATTTT. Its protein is CASSLVGGRAQVSGNTIYF.

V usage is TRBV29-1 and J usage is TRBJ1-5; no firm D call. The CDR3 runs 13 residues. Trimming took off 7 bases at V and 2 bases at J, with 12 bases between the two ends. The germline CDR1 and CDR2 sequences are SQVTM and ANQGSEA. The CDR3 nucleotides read TGCAGCGCATCGCGCGGGGGCAATCAGCCCCAGCATTTT. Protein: CSASRGGNQPQHF.

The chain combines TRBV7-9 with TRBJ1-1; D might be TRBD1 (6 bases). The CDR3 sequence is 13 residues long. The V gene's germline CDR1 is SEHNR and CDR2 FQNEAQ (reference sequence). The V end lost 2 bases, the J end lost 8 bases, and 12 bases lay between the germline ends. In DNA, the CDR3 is TGTGCCAGCAGCTTATGGGAAGGGACAGAAGCTTTCTTT. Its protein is CASSLWEGTEAFF.

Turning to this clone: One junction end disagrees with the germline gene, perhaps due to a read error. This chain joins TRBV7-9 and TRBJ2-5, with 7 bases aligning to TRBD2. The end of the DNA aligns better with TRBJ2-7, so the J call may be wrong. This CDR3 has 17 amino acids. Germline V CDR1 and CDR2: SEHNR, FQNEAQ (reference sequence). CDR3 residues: CSSSPSGSGTTGYEQYF. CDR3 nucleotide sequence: TGTTCCAGCAGCCCAAGCGGTTCCGGGACTACTGGCTACGAGCAGTACTTC.

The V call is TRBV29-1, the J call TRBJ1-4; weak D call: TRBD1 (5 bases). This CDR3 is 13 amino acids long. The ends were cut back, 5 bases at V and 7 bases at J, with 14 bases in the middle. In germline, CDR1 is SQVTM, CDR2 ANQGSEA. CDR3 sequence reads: CSVWGGALEKLFF. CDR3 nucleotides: TGCAGCGTTTGGGGAGGGGCACTTGAAAAACTGTTTTTT.

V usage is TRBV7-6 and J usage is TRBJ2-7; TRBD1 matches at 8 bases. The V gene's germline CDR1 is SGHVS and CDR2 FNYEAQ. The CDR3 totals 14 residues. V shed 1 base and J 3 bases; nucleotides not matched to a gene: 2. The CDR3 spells CASSLGTGLYEQYF. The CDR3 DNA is TGTGCCAGCAGCTTAGGGACAGGGCTCTACGAGCAGTACTTC.

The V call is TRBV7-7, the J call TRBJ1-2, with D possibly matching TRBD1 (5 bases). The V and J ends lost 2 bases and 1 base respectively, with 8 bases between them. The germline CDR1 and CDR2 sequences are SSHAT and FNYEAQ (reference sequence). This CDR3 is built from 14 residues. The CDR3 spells CASSLTGFNYGYTF. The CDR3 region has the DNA TGTGCCAGCAGCTTAACAGGCTTTAACTATGGCTACACCTTC. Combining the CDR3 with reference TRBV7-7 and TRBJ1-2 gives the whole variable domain GAGVSQSPRYKVTKRGQDVTLRCDPISSHATLYWYQQALGQGPEFLTYFNYEAQPDKSGLPSDRFSAERPEGSISTLTIQRTEQRDSAMYRCASSLTGFNYGYTFGSGTRLTVV.

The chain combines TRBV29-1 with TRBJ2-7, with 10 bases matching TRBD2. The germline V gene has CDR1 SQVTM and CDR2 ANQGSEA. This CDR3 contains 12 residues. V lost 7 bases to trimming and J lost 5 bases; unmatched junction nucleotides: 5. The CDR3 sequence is CSGSGRANEQYF. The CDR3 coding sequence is TGCAGCGGGAGCGGGAGGGCCAACGAGCAGTACTTC.

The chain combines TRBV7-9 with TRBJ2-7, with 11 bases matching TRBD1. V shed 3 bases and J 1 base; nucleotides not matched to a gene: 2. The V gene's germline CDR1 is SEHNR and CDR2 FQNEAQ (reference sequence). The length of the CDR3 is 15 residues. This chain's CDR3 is CASSLGQGGSYEQYF. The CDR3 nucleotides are TGTGCCAGCAGCTTGGGACAGGGGGGGTCCTACGAGCAGTACTTC.

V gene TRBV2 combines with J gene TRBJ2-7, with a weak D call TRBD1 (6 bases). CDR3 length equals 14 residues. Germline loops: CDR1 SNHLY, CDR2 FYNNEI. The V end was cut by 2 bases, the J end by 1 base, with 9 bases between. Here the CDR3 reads CASSERGGSYEQYF. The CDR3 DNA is TGTGCCAGCAGTGAACGAGGGGGATCCTACGAGCAGTACTTC.

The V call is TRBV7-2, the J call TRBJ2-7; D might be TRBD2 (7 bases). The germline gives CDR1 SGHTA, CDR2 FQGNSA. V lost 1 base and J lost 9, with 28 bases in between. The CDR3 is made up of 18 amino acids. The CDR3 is CASSLVGGGSGALGGQYF. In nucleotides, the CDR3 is TGTGCCAGCAGCTTAGTTGGGGGGGGCTCGGGGGCTCTCGGGGGGCAGTACTTC.

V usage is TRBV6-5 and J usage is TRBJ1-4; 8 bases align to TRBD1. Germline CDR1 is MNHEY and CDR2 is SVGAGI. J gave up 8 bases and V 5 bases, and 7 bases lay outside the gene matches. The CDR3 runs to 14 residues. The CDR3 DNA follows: TGTGCCAGCAGTCGGACAGGGTCGTACGAAAAACTGTTTTTT. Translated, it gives CASSRTGSYEKLFF.